Listed below are T cell receptor beta chains from one sample, sequenced in a study of T cells after yellow fever vaccination. TCRdb used MiXCR to reprocess the 5' RACE reads, holding one entry per CDR3 protein. The table includes a few hundred thousand distinct CDR3 sequences, 3.6% detected once. This material consisted of PBMCs, taken 15 days after the yellow fever booster vaccination. The receptor source for this set is a man between 18 and 29 years old who received the YFV17D yellow fever vaccine. The CDR3 runs from the conserved cysteine through the conserved F or W. The D gene is left open where the match is weak. The size of a clone is reported for some rows only, either as once, few or many, or as a class for expanded clones.

cdr3_aa	cdr3_nt	clone_size	v_call	d_call	j_call
CASSLRRGRDGYTF	TGTGCCAGCAGTTTAAGGAGGGGGCGCGATGGCTACACCTTC	many	TRBV12-3/TRBV12-4	TRBD1	TRBJ1-2
CASSRLGAGSMDTQYF	TGCGCCAGCAGCCGCCTAGGGGCAGGGTCAATGGATACGCAGTATTTT	many	TRBV5-1	-	TRBJ2-3
CASSQGLSGYTF	TGTGCCAGCAGCCAAGGTTTATCTGGCTACACCTTC	many	TRBV4-2	-	TRBJ1-2
CASSMDRGNEKLFF	TGTGCCAGCAGCATGGACAGGGGAAATGAAAAACTGTTTTTT	many	TRBV7-2	TRBD1	TRBJ1-4
CASSIMGSYNEQFF	TGTGCCAGTAGCATAATGGGCTCCTACAATGAGCAGTTCTTC	many	TRBV19	-	TRBJ2-1
CASSYRQFMGSNQPQHF	TGTGCCAGCAGCTACCGACAGTTTATGGGGAGCAATCAGCCCCAGCATTTT	many	TRBV11-2	-	TRBJ1-5
CSARGLNNEQFF	TGCAGTGCTAGAGGCCTGAACAATGAGCAGTTCTTC	many	TRBV20-1	-	TRBJ2-1
CASSQAERGVSEQYF	TGTGCCAGCAGCCAAGCCGAGAGGGGGGTGAGCGAGCAGTACTTC	many	TRBV3-1	-	TRBJ2-7
CASSLGAGAYQETQYF	TGTGCCAGCAGCTTAGGAGCGGGGGCGTACCAAGAGACCCAGTACTTC	many	TRBV7-8	TRBD2	TRBJ2-5
CASSQETSGGIKTDTQYF	TGCGCCAGCAGCCAAGAAACTAGCGGGGGGATAAAGACAGATACGCAGTATTTT	many	TRBV4-1	TRBD2	TRBJ2-3
CASSFSGYEQYF	TGTGCCAGCAGTTTCTCAGGGTACGAGCAGTACTTC	many	TRBV2	-	TRBJ2-7
CASSSPPRNEQFF	TGCGCCAGCAGCTCCCCCCCCCGCAATGAGCAGTTCTTC	many	TRBV5-1	-	TRBJ2-1
CASSLDPGTKAFF	TGCGCCAGCAGCTTGGATCCGGGGACGAAAGCTTTTTTT	many	TRBV5-1	-	TRBJ1-1
CASSVTGTGTDTQYF	TGCGCCAGCAGCGTTACCGGGACAGGCACAGATACGCAGTATTTT	many	TRBV5-1	TRBD1	TRBJ2-3
CSARHPGSRTDTQYF	TGCAGTGCTAGACATCCCGGGAGCCGCACAGATACGCAGTATTTT	many	TRBV20-1	-	TRBJ2-3
CAISGGRGQPQHF	TGTGCCATCAGTGGGGGGCGCGGTCAGCCCCAGCATTTT	many	TRBV10-3	-	TRBJ1-5
CASALTSGGLSYEQYF	TGTGCTAGTGCCCTAACTAGCGGGGGACTCTCCTACGAGCAGTACTTC	few	TRBV12-5	TRBD2	TRBJ2-7
CAWTLPGTWEAFF	TGTGCCTGGACCTTACCCGGGACTTGGGAAGCTTTCTTT	-	TRBV30	-	TRBJ1-1
CSARDVAGGHDEQFF	TGCAGTGCTAGAGATGTCGCGGGGGGGCATGATGAGCAGTTCTTC	many	TRBV20-1	TRBD2	TRBJ2-1
CSVGSGGYGYTF	TGCAGCGTTGGGAGTGGGGGCTATGGCTACACCTTC	many	TRBV29-1	-	TRBJ1-2
CASSQRERGQNYGYTF	TGCGCCAGCAGCCAACGCGAGCGGGGACAGAACTATGGCTACACCTTC	many	TRBV4-1	TRBD1	TRBJ1-2
CASTQRQGASYEQYF	TGTGCCAGCACCCAACGGCAGGGAGCCTCCTACGAGCAGTACTTC	many	TRBV7-8	-	TRBJ2-7
CASYGGDRGPDTQYF	TGTGCCAGCTATGGAGGGGACAGGGGGCCAGATACGCAGTATTTT	many	TRBV25-1	TRBD1	TRBJ2-3
CSARDLDRGGNTIYF	TGCAGTGCTAGAGATTTGGACAGGGGAGGAAACACCATATATTTT	many	TRBV20-1	TRBD1	TRBJ1-3
CASSQEGRRSYGYTF	TGTGCCAGCAGCCAAGAGGGCAGGCGGAGCTATGGCTACACCTTC	many	TRBV3-1	-	TRBJ1-2
CASSWDFNQPQHF	TGTGCCAGCAGCTGGGATTTCAATCAGCCCCAGCATTTT	many	TRBV7-9	-	TRBJ1-5
CASSSRQGAGNSPLHF	TGTGCCAGCAGCTCCCGACAGGGGGCCGGAAATTCACCCCTCCACTTT	many	TRBV7-2	TRBD1	TRBJ1-6
CASSGEGGEKLFF	TGTGCCAGCAGTGGAGAGGGGGGCGAAAAACTGTTTTTT	many	TRBV2	-	TRBJ1-4
CASSIGTPNEQFF	TGTGCCAGTAGTATCGGTACACCTAATGAGCAGTTCTTC	-	TRBV19	-	TRBJ2-1
CASSQERLNTEAFF	TGTGCCAGCAGCCAAGAGCGGTTGAACACTGAAGCTTTCTTT	many	TRBV3-1	-	TRBJ1-1
CASSLDRTGPYNEQFF	TGTGCCAGCAGTTTAGATAGGACAGGGCCCTACAATGAGCAGTTCTTC	many	TRBV12-3/TRBV12-4	TRBD1	TRBJ2-1
CASSAGFQETQYF	TGTGCCAGCAGCGCGGGGTTTCAAGAGACCCAGTACTTC	many	TRBV4-2	-	TRBJ2-5
CASSPPFRQETQYF	TGTGCCAGCAGCCCGCCGTTTCGGCAAGAGACCCAGTACTTC	many	TRBV7-9	-	TRBJ2-5
CASSYSSLAPAYGYTF	TGTGCCAGCAGTTATTCCTCTCTGGCGCCCGCCTATGGCTACACCTTC	many	TRBV6-5	-	TRBJ1-2
CASEAKGQFYNSPLHF	TGTGCCAGCGAGGCCAAGGGACAGTTTTATAATTCACCCCTCCACTTT	many	TRBV25-1	TRBD1	TRBJ1-6
CSARPPGGGISRNEQFF	TGCAGTGCTAGACCCCCGGGGGGGGGCATCTCTCGTAATGAGCAGTTCTTC	many	TRBV20-1	TRBD2	TRBJ2-1
CASVQGFQTQYF	TGTGCCAGCGTCCAGGGGTTCCAGACCCAGTACTTC	many	TRBV7-9	-	TRBJ2-5
CASSAGTGFVNEQFF	TGTGCCAGCAGCGCCGGGACAGGGTTTGTCAATGAGCAGTTCTTC	many	TRBV12-3/TRBV12-4	TRBD1	TRBJ2-1
CASSLAPSGDTEAFF	TGTGCCAGCAGCTTAGCGCCGAGTGGGGACACTGAAGCTTTCTTT	many	TRBV7-2	-	TRBJ1-1
CASSAAEFTDTQYF	TGCGCCAGCAGCGCAGCGGAATTCACAGATACGCAGTATTTT	many	TRBV5-1	-	TRBJ2-3
CASSPGVAGGPDTQYF	TGCGCCAGCAGCCCTGGGGTAGCGGGGGGGCCGGATACGCAGTATTTT	many	TRBV5-1	TRBD2	TRBJ2-3
CASTPRRNPNEKLFF	TGTGCCAGCACCCCCCGGCGTAACCCTAATGAAAAACTGTTTTTT	many	TRBV5-5	-	TRBJ1-4
CASSLAGGQTRHTIYF	TGTGCCAGCAGCTTGGCCGGGGGACAGACGCGGCACACCATATATTTT	many	TRBV5-4	TRBD1	TRBJ1-3
CSARPRAWNQYTEAFF	TGCAGTGCTAGACCCAGGGCGTGGAACCAGTACACTGAAGCTTTCTTT	-	TRBV20-1	-	TRBJ1-1
CASRLGTSGGNNEQFF	TGTGCCAGTAGACTAGGGACTAGCGGGGGAAACAATGAGCAGTTCTTC	many	TRBV19	TRBD2	TRBJ2-1
CASSPSPGGKKETQYF	TGCGCCAGCAGCCCCTCCCCGGGAGGAAAAAAAGAGACCCAGTACTTC	many	TRBV4-1	TRBD2	TRBJ2-5
CASRGGVAGPPPYNEQFF	TGTGCCAGCAGGGGCGGGGTCGCGGGGCCTCCCCCGTACAATGAGCAGTTCTTC	few	TRBV12-3/TRBV12-4	-	TRBJ2-1
CASRQGARETQYF	TGTGCCAGCAGACAGGGGGCCCGGGAGACCCAGTACTTC	many	TRBV7-8	TRBD1	TRBJ2-5
CASSLGTEQFF	TGTGCCAGCAGCCTGGGGACGGAGCAGTTCTTC	many	TRBV7-2	-	TRBJ2-1
CSARGQGVGTQYF	TGCAGTGCTAGAGGGCAGGGGGTTGGGACCCAGTACTTC	many	TRBV20-1	TRBD1	TRBJ2-5
CASSSRYGGNQPQHF	TGTGCCAGCAGTTCTCGTTACGGGGGCAATCAGCCCCAGCATTTT	few	TRBV6-2/TRBV6-3	-	TRBJ1-5
CASSLEAAGPYNEQFF	TGCGCCAGCAGCTTGGAGGCGGCAGGGCCTTACAATGAGCAGTTCTTC	-	TRBV5-1	-	TRBJ2-1
CAISTDREEAGANVLTF	TGTGCCATCAGTACCGACAGGGAGGAGGCTGGGGCCAACGTCCTGACTTTC	many	TRBV10-3	-	TRBJ2-6
CAISLTAQETQYF	TGTGCCATCTCCCTAACAGCCCAAGAGACCCAGTACTTC	many	TRBV10-3	-	TRBJ2-5
CSAPRGTGGDTQYF	TGCAGTGCTCCTCGTGGAACCGGTGGAGATACGCAGTATTTT	many	TRBV20-1	-	TRBJ2-3